A selection of T cell receptor beta chains follows, all from one sample in a study of blood T cell repertoires in COVID-19. Only in-frame clones appear in the TCRdb table, and some are missing; sequencing was by immunoSEQ multiplex PCR. The sample holds 98,000 or so clones; roughly 84% are singletons and the top ten take about 27%. The sequenced sample consisted of peripheral blood. The source of these receptors is a man aged 55 to 70 with acute or convalescent COVID-19. Both conserved end residues are part of each CDR3.

V gene,CDR3 protein
TRBV5-1,CASSWTGEGTEAFF
TRBV11-2,CASSRVATGAETQYF
TRBV10-1,CASILGQGAATEAFF
TRBV5-1,CASSPGSSYNEQFF
TRBV18,CASSPGQGREEKLFF
TRBV19,CASGRLALWHEQFF
TRBV6-2/TRBV6-3,CASSYSPGLNTEAFF
TRBV19,CASSARGSPLHF
TRBV19,CASSMRGGGNIQYF
TRBV28,CASLAGVDEQFF
TRBV2,CASSRIMTGRSEAFF
TRBV7-2,CASSLAYRVGGYTF
TRBV5-1,CASRPASLAGNEQFF
TRBV18,CASSEDSPKIGTQYF
TRBV5-6,CASSTGTGEQYF
TRBV29-1,CSVRTSGRYNEQFF
TRBV9,CASSKDRGLQPQHF
TRBV27,CASSLQGGETQYF
TRBV30,CAWTHPGQGGTGELFF
TRBV5-1,CASSLGGADTQYF
TRBV9,CASSVGLAGVVHEQYF
TRBV9,CASSVGGPTDTQYF
TRBV18,CASSPQGVNSYNEQFF